Listed here is a single T cell receptor (beta chain). The sample originates from a study of T-cell memory formation after mild COVID-19. The CDR3 runs 14 residues. Trimming stripped 3 bases from V and 7 bases from J, with 16 bases between. TCRdb redid the calling of the 5' RACE reads with MiXCR, one entry per CDR3 protein. The sample has some 200,000 distinct CDR3 sequences; 20% to 25% are singletons. The chain uses TRBV12-3 or TRBV12-4 and TRBJ2-7; D gene unclear. The sequence came from an adult woman who had mild COVID-19 (a few samples of this study predate the infection). Cell type and time point are not known. The specimen was PBMCs or a T cell subset sorted from them (not recorded which). CDR3 nucleotide sequence: TGTGCCAGCAGTTTTCCCGGACGGCCTACGGAGCAGTACTTC. Amino acid sequence: CASSFPGRPTEQYF.